These 16 T cell receptor beta chains originate from one sample sequenced in a study of cytomegalovirus exposure and HLA in healthy donors. The PCR made use of 60 Vbeta and 13 Jbeta primers. Libraries were prepared by immunoSEQ multiplex PCR; TCRdb keeps only in-frame clonotypes and omits some of them. The sample holds around 180,000 clones, about 90% seen once. Sequencing was performed on PBMCs. These receptors all come from a girl less than two years old in good health and CMV-seronegative.

This chain joins TRBV27 and TRBJ2-1, with 12 bases matching TRBD2. Germline CDR1 and CDR2: MNHEY and SMNVEV (reference sequence). With V trimmed by 6 bases and J by 6 bases, 15 bases remained unmatched. The CDR3 is 18 amino acids. CDR3 coding DNA: TGTGCCAGCAGCCCCCATCGGCAACTAGCGGGAGGCCCCAATGAGCAGTTCTTC. Translating it yields CASSPHRQLAGGPNEQFF.

The chain recombines TRBV5-4 with TRBJ2-3; TRBD2 matches 13 bases. The CDR3 runs 15 residues. Germline V gene sequence: CDR1 SGHNT, CDR2 YYREEE (reference sequence). The V gene end was trimmed by 5 bases and the J gene end by 5 bases; junction bases not matched to a gene: 5. CDR3 amino acids: CASRWGLAGLDTQYF. CDR3 nucleotides: TGTGCCAGCAGATGGGGACTAGCGGGGTTAGATACGCAGTATTTT.

The V and J genes are TRBV4-2 and TRBJ2-1, with 10 bases identical to TRBD2. The V gene end was trimmed by 4 bases and the J gene end by 5 bases; junction bases not matched to a gene: 11. This CDR3 comprises 17 residues. Germline V gives CDR1 LGHNA, CDR2 YNFKEQ. CDR3 loop: CASSRDITSGVNNEQFF. The CDR3 region has the DNA TGTGCCAGCAGCCGAGATATAACTAGCGGGGTTAACAATGAGCAGTTCTTC.

This rearrangement joins TRBV7-3 to TRBJ2-7; D is possibly TRBD1 (7 bases). Germline values: CDR1 SGHTA, CDR2 FQGTGA. V gave up 5 bases and J gave up 7 bases, with 21 bases separating them. This CDR3 has 15 amino acids. CDR3 bases: TGTGCCAGCAGCGAATATCCAGGGGGGTCTTGGGAGCAGTACTTC. Protein: CASSEYPGGSWEQYF.

The CDR3 is CASSLRSGDWNTEAFF. The CDR3, as DNA: TGCGCCAGCAGCTTGAGATCGGGGGACTGGAACACTGAAGCTTTCTTT. The chain couples TRBV5-1 to TRBJ1-1; TRBD1 is a possible D gene (5 bases). Trimming took off 1 base at V and 1 base at J, with 14 bases between the two ends. Germline lookup yields CDR1 SGHRS and CDR2 YFSETQ. The CDR3 extends over 16 amino acids.

J is TRBJ2-7 and V is TRBV4-1, with D possibly TRBD2 on 6 matching bases. The CDR3 is 14 amino acids. Germline CDR1 is MGHRA and CDR2 is YSYEKL. V lost 4 bases and J lost 3, with 13 bases in between. CDR3 region: CASSPAGIYYEQYF. Written as DNA, the CDR3 is TGCGCCAGCAGCCCTGCGGGGATTTACTACGAGCAGTACTTC.

J is TRBJ2-5 and V is TRBV6-5, with D tentatively TRBD1 (5 bases). In germline, CDR1 is MNHEY, CDR2 SVGAGI. Trimming left V 4 bases short and J 3 bases short, with 9 bases between. The CDR3 spans 13 residues. The CDR3 protein is CASSFPGKETQYF. The CDR3 DNA reads as TGTGCCAGCAGTTTTCCAGGGAAAGAGACCCAGTACTTC.

This clone occurred a few times. CDR3: CASSFHRPDGYTF. Here the CDR3 DNA reads TGTGCCAGCAGCTTTCACAGGCCCGATGGCTACACCTTC. The chain links TRBV5-6 to TRBJ1-2; D is perhaps TRBD1 (5 bases). Deletions cut 2 bases from V and 6 bases from J, with 11 bases between. Germline V gene lookup returns CDR1 SGHDT and CDR2 YYEEEE. This CDR3 is 13 amino acids long. Variable domain in full (rest from reference TRBV5-6 and TRBJ1-2): DAGVTQSPTHLIKTRGQQVTLRCSPKSGHDTVSWYQQALGQGPQFIFQYYEEEERQRGNFPDRFSGHQFPNYSSELNVNALLLGDSALYLCASSFHRPDGYTFGSGTRLTVV.

Only one count was recorded for this clone. The chain carries TRBV2 and TRBJ2-5, with 7 bases lining up with TRBD2. With 7 bases clipped from V and 5 bases from J, the junction kept 10 bases outside the gene matches. The CDR3 sequence is 14 residues long. CDR1 and CDR2 (germline): SNHLY, FYNNEI. The CDR3 reads CASTGRETVETQYF. The CDR3 DNA reads TGTGCCAGCACCGGGCGGGAGACGGTTGAGACCCAGTACTTC. The complete variable domain, with remaining parts taken from reference TRBV2 and TRBJ2-5, reads EPEVTQTPSHQVTQMGQEVILRCVPISNHLYFYWYRQILGQKVEFLVSFYNNEISEKSEIFDDQFSVERPDGSNFTLKIRSTKLEDSAMYFCASTGRETVETQYFGPGTRLLVL.

The DNA of the CDR3 is TGTGCCTGGAGTACCAGGTTTAGGAACACTGAAGCTTTCTTT. Translation: CAWSTRFRNTEAFF. This sequence joins TRBV30 and TRBJ1-1; D gene ambiguous. In germline, CDR1 is GTSNPN, CDR2 SVGIG (reference sequence). CDR3 length: 14 amino acids. V was shortened by 2 bases and J by 1 base, with 11 bases between the two germline ends.

The rearrangement joins TRBV2 to TRBJ1-1, with no clear D. This CDR3 has 13 residues. Germline V gene sequence: CDR1 SNHLY, CDR2 FYNNEI. V was trimmed by 8 bases and J by 1 base, leaving 11 bases between them. CDR3 in DNA: TGTGCCAGCCACCGCGACTGGAACACTGAAGCTTTCTTT. It is translated as CASHRDWNTEAFF.

The genes are TRBV4-1 and TRBJ2-7, with 11 bases fitting TRBD2. This CDR3 has 18 residues. Germline CDR1 and CDR2: MGHRA and YSYEKL. V dropped 3 bases and J dropped 1; count of bases not matched to a gene: 11. CDR3 protein: CASSQGPLAGGKSYEQYF. The CDR3, as DNA: TGCGCCAGCAGCCAGGGGCCTTTAGCGGGGGGGAAATCCTACGAGCAGTACTTC.

The genes are TRBV29-1 and TRBJ2-5, with 9 bases aligning to TRBD2. The CDR3 covers 14 residues. In germline, CDR1 is SQVTM, CDR2 ANQGSEA. V shed 2 bases, J shed 2 bases, and the junction held 3 bases outside the gene matches. CDR3 residues: CSVELLAGQETQYF. DNA of the CDR3: TGCAGCGTTGAACTGCTAGCGGGACAAGAGACCCAGTACTTC.

The rearrangement links TRBV19 to TRBJ2-1; D possibly corresponds to TRBD1 (5 bases). Germline V gives CDR1 LNHDA, CDR2 SQIVND (reference sequence). The V and J ends lost 7 bases and 8 bases respectively, with 24 bases between them. The CDR3 spans 16 residues. The CDR3 here is CASTIFPGQGIHEQFF. The CDR3 DNA reads as TGTGCCAGTACAATCTTCCCCGGGCAGGGAATCCATGAGCAGTTCTTC.

CDR3 sequence: CASSIGSGGTQYF. The CDR3 region has the DNA TGTGCCAGTAGTATAGGTAGCGGGGGGACGCAGTATTTT. The gene calls are TRBV19 and TRBJ2-3; 10 bases align to TRBD2. The V segment lost 1 base and the J segment 9 bases; nucleotides outside the gene matches: 1. This CDR3 comprises 13 residues. The germline CDR1 and CDR2 sequences are LNHDA and SQIVND (reference sequence).

This clone was seen only once. This chain links TRBV4-1 with TRBJ1-1; TRBD1 matches 7 bases. The CDR3 is 13 residues long. In germline, CDR1 is MGHRA, CDR2 YSYEKL. The V segment lost 3 bases and the J segment 7 bases; nucleotides outside the gene matches: 5. CDR3 in DNA: TGCGCCAGCAGCCACGACAGGGTAGGTGAAGCTTTCTTT. It yields the protein CASSHDRVGEAFF.